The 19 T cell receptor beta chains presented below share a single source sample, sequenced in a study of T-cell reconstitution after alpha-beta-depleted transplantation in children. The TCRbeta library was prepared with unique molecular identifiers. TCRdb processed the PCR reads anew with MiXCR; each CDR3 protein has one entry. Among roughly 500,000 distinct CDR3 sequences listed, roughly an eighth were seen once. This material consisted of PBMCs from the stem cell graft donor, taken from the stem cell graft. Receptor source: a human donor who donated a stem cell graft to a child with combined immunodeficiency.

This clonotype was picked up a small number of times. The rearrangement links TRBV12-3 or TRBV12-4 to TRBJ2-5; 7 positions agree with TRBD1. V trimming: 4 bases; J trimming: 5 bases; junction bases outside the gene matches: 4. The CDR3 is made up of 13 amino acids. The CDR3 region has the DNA TGTGCCAGCAGTTACAGGGGTTTGGAGACCCAGTACTTC. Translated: CASSYRGLETQYF.

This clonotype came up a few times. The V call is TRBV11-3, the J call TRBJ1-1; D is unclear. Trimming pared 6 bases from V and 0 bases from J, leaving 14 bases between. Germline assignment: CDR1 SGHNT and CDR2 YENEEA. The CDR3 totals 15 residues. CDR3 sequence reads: CASRPGIYMNTEAFF. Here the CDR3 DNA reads TGTGCCAGCAGGCCAGGAATTTATATGAACACTGAAGCTTTCTTT.

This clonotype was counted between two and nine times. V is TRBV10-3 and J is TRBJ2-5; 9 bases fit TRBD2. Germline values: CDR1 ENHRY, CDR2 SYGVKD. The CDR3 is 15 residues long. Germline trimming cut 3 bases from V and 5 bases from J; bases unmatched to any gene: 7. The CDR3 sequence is CAISENSGSMETQYF. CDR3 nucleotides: TGTGCCATCAGTGAAAATAGCGGGAGTATGGAGACCCAGTACTTC.

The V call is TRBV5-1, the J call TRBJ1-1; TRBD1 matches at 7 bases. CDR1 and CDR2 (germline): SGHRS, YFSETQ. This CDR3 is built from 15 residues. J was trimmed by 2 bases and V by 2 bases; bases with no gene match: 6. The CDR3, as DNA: TGCGCCAGCAGCTTTCCGGGACAGATTAACACTGAAGCTTTCTTT. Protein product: CASSFPGQINTEAFF.

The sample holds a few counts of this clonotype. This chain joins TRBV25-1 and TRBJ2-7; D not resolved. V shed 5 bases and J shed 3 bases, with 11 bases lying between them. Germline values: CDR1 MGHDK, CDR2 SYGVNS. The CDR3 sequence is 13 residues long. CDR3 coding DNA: TGTGCCAGCAGTCCATCCGCCGGCTACGAGCAGTACTTC. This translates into CASSPSAGYEQYF.

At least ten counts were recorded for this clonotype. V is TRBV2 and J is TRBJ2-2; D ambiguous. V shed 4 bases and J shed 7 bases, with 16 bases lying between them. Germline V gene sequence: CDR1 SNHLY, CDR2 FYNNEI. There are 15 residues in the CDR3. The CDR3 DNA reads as TGTGCCAGCAGTGGCCGGGCCTCGGCAGTCGGGGAGCTGTTTTTT. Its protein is CASSGRASAVGELFF.

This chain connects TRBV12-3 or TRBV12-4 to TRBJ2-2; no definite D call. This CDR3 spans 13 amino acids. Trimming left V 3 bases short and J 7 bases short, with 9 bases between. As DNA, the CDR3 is TGTGCCAGCAGTTTCAACGGTGTCGGGGAGCTGTTTTTT. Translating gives CASSFNGVGELFF.

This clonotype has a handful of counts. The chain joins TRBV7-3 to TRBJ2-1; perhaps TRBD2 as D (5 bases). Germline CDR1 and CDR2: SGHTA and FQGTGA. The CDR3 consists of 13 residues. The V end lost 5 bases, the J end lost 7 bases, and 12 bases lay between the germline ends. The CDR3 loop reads CASSPVRTNEQFF. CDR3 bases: TGTGCCAGCAGCCCCGTTCGGACTAATGAGCAGTTCTTC.

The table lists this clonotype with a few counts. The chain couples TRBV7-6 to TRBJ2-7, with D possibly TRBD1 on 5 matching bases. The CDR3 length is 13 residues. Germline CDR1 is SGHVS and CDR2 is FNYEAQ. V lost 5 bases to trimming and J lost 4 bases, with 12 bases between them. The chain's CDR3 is CASSLGHTYEQYF. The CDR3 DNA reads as TGTGCCAGCAGCCTAGGACACACGTACGAGCAGTACTTC.

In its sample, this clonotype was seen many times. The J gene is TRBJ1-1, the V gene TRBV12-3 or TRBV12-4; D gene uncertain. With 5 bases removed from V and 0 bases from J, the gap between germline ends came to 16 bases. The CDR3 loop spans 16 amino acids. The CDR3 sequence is CASSRGGRNLNTEAFF. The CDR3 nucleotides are TGTGCCAGCAGTCGGGGTGGCAGAAACTTGAACACTGAAGCTTTCTTT.

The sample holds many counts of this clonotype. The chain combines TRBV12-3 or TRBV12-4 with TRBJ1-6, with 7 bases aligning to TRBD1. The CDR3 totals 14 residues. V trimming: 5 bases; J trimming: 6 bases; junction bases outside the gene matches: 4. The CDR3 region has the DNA TGTGCCAGCAGTAGACAGGGTTCTAATTCACCCCTCCACTTT. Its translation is CASSRQGSNSPLHF.

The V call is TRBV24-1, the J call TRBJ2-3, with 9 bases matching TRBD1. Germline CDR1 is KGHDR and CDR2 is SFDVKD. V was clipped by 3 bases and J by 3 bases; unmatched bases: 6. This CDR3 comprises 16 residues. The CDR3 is CATSDHDRGWTDTQYF. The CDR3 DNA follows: TGTGCCACCAGTGATCATGACAGGGGGTGGACAGATACGCAGTATTTT.

The CDR3 region has the DNA TGTGCCAGCAGCTTGTCGGTTAACTATGGCTACACCTTC. Its protein product is CASSLSVNYGYTF. The chain combines TRBV5-6 with TRBJ1-2; no definite D call. The germline V gene has CDR1 SGHDT and CDR2 YYEEEE. The CDR3 covers 13 residues. V was cut by 1 base and J by 1 base, with 5 bases left in between.

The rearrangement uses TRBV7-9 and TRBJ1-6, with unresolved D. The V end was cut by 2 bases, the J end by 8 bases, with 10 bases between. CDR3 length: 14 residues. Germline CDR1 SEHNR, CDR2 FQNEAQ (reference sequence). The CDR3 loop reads CASSLSLLYSPLHF. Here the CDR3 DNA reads TGTGCCAGCAGCTTATCCCTGTTATATTCACCCCTCCACTTT. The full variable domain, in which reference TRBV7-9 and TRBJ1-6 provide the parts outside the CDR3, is DTGVSQNPRHKITKRGQNVTFRCDPISEHNRLYWYRQTLGQGPEFLTYFQNEAQLEKSRLLSDRFSAERPKGSFSTLEIQRTEQGDSAMYLCASSLSLLYSPLHFGNGTRLTVT.

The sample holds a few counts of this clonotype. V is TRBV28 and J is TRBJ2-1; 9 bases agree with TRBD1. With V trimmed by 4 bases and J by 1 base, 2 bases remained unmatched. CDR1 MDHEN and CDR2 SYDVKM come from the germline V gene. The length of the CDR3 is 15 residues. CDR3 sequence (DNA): TGTGCCAGCAGTTGGACAGGGGCTTCCTACAATGAGCAGTTCTTC. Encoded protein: CASSWTGASYNEQFF.

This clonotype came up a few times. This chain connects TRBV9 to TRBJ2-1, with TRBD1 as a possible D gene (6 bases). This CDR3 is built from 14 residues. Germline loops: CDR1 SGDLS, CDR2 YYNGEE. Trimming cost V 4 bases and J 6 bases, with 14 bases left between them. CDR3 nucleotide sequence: TGTGCCAGCAGCTGGGGGCTCGCCGCCAATGAGCAGTTCTTC. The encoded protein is CASSWGLAANEQFF.

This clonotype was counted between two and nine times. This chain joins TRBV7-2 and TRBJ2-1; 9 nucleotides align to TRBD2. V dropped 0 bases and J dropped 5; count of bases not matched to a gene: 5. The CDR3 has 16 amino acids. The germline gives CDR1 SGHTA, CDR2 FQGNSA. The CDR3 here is CASSLARLAVNNEQFF. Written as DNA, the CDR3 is TGTGCCAGCAGCTTAGCCCGACTAGCGGTTAACAATGAGCAGTTCTTC.

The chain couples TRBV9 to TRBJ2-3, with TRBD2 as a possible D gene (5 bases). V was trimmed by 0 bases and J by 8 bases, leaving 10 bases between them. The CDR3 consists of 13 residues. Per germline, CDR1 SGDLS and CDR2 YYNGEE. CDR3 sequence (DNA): TGTGCCAGCAGCGTAGGTATCGAGGGTACGCAGTATTTT. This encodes CASSVGIEGTQYF.

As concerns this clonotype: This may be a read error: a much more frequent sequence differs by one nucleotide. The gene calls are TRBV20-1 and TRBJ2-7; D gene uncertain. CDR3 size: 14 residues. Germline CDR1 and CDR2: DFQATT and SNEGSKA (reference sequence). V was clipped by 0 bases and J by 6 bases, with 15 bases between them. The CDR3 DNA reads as TGCAGTGCTAGAGATCAGGCTAGGCTAAGCGAGCAGTACTTC. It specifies CSARDQARLSEQYF.